The 7 T cell receptor beta chains below all came from one sample that was sequenced in a study of blood T cell repertoires in COVID-19. Assay: immunoSEQ multiplex PCR; the TCRdb copy retains only in-frame clones and omits some. The sample contains about 110,000 clones, 88% of which appear only once. Sample: peripheral blood. The receptors stem from a human donor in a cohort sampled during active COVID-19.

The V call is TRBV5-1, the J call TRBJ2-3, with TRBD2 as a possible D gene (5 bases). Germline V CDR1 and CDR2: SGHRS, YFSETQ. The CDR3 has 16 residues. The V end lost 6 bases, the J end lost 1 base, and 18 bases lay between the germline ends. This chain's CDR3 is CASKGGEVTRTDTQYF. The DNA of the CDR3 is TGCGCCAGCAAAGGAGGTGAGGTTACGCGCACAGATACGCAGTATTTT.

The chain employs TRBV7-3 and TRBJ2-2; 9 nucleotides match TRBD1. The CDR3 is made up of 18 amino acids. The J segment lost 4 bases and the V segment lost 1 base, leaving 10 bases of the junction unmatched. CDR1 is SGHTA, CDR2 FQGTGA, per germline. The CDR3 is CASSLNPTGGAGTGELFF. The CDR3 region has the DNA TGTGCCAGCAGCTTAAACCCCACAGGGGGCGCGGGCACCGGGGAGCTGTTTTTT.

The rearrangement joins TRBV6-5 to TRBJ1-1; the D is unclear. The V end was cut by 8 bases, the J end by 4 bases, with 14 bases between. There are 13 residues in the CDR3. Germline loops: CDR1 MNHEY, CDR2 SVGAGI. The CDR3 here is CASGGSFGTEAFF. In DNA form, the CDR3 reads TGTGCCAGCGGCGGGTCCTTCGGCACTGAAGCTTTCTTT.

The chain joins TRBV14 to TRBJ1-4; D unresolved. The V and J ends lost 0 bases and 5 bases respectively, with 13 bases between them. Germline assignment: CDR1 SGHDN and CDR2 FVKESK. This CDR3 has 16 residues. CDR3 nucleotide sequence: TGTGCCAGCAGCCAAGAGGCATGGGCAGGAAATGAAAAACTGTTTTTT. Protein: CASSQEAWAGNEKLFF. Full variable domain (outside the CDR3, taken from reference TRBV14 and TRBJ1-4): EAGVTQFPSHSVIEKGQTVTLRCDPISGHDNLYWYRRVMGKEIKFLLHFVKESKQDESGMPNNRFLAERTGGTYSTLKVQPAELEDSGVYFCASSQEAWAGNEKLFFGSGTQLSVL.

This clone showed up just once. The V call is TRBV11-2, the J call TRBJ2-3; 7 bases line up with TRBD2. The CDR3 has 14 amino acids. Germline V CDR1 and CDR2: SGHAT, FQNNGV. The V and J ends lost 4 bases and 4 bases, in that order; junction bases with no gene match: 5. CDR3 residues: CASSSRGESDTQYF. CDR3 DNA: TGTGCCAGCAGCTCCCGGGGGGAATCAGATACGCAGTATTTT.

The chain combines TRBV18 with TRBJ2-1; maybe TRBD1 (5 bases). Germline V gives CDR1 KGHSH, CDR2 LQKENI. The V gene lost 5 bases and the J gene lost 4 bases, with 9 bases spanning the gap. This CDR3 is 13 amino acids long. CDR3 bases: TGTGCCAGCTCATCCAGACAGTACAATGAGCAGTTCTTC. It yields the protein CASSSRQYNEQFF.

The chain uses TRBV30 and TRBJ1-5, with 10 bases aligning to TRBD1. This CDR3 is built from 16 residues. CDR1 is GTSNPN, CDR2 SVGIG, per germline (reference sequence). Losses at the gene ends were 0 bases for V and 7 bases for J; bases not matched to a gene: 9. CDR3 in amino acids: CAWSVFGTGVRQPQHF. DNA of the CDR3: TGTGCCTGGAGTGTGTTCGGGACAGGGGTCAGGCAGCCCCAGCATTTT.